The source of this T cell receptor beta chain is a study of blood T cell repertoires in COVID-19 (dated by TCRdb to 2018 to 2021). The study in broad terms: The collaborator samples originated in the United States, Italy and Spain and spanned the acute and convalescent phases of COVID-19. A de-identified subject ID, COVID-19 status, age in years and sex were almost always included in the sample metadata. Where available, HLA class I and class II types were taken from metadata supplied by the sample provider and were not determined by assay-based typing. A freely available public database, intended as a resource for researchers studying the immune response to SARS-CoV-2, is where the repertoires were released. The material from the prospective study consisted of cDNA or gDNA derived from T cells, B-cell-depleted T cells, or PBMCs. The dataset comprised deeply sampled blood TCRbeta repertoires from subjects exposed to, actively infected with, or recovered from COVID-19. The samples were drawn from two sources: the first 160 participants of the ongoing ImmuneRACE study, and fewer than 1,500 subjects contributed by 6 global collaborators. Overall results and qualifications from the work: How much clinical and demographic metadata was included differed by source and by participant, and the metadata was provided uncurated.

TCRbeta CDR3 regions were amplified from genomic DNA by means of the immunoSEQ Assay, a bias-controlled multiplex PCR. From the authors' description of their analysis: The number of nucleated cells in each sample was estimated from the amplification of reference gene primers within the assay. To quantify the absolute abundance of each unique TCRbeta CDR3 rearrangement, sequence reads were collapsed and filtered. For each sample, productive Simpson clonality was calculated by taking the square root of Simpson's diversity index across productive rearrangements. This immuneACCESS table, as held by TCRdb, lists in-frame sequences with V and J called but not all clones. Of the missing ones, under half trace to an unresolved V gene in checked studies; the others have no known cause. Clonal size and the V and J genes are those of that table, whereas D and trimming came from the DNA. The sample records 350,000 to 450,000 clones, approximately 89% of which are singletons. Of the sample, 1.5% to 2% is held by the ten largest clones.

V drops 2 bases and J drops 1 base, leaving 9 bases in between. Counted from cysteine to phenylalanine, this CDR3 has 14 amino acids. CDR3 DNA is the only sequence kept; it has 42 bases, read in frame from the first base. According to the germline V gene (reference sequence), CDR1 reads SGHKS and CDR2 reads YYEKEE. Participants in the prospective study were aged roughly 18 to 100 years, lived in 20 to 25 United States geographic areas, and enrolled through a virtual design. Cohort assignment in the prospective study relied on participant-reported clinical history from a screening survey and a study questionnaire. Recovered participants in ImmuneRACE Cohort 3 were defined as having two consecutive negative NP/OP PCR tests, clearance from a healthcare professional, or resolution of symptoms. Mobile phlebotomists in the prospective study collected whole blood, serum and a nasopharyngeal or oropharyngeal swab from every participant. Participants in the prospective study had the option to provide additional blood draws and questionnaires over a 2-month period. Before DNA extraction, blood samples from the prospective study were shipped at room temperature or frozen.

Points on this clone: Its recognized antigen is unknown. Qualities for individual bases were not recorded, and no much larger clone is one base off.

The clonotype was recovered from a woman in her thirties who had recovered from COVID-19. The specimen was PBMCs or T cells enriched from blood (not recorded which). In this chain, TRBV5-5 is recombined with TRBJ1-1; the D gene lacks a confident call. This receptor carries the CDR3 CASSFRQSNTEAFF. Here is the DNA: TGTGCCAGCAGCTTCCGACAATCGAACACTGAAGCTTTCTTT.